This TCR beta chain was found in a study of shared clonotypes between healthy human individuals. The donors were all Caucasian adults (living in Nashville, Tennessee). A CD45RA+ naive subset and a CD45RA-negative memory subset were split from CD4+ cells. Points on this clone: Its antigen is undetermined.

Whole-study findings and limits: What limited the represented genetic and exposure-history diversity was the small number of donors. A handful of donors showed sharing of approximately 5% of naive CD4 clonotypes.

Germline V CDR1 and CDR2: SGHRS, YFSETQ. This CDR3 has 14 amino acids. Between the trimmed V and J ends, which lost 4 bases and 1 base, there was a span of 12 bases. Here immunoSEQ multiplex PCR was the method, and the copy in TCRdb shows in-frame clones only, minus some. The top ten clones hold about 0.45% of a sample with around 1.6 million clones, 95% to 99% of them seen once. This sequence joins TRBV5-1 and TRBJ2-7; D is perhaps TRBD1 (6 bases). The receptor comes from a man aged 25 to 40 in good health. Sequenced input: naive CD4+ T cells sorted from blood. As for subset: CD45RA+ positively selected. The chain's CDR3 is CASSAGTSSYEQYF. The CDR3 region has the DNA TGCGCCAGCAGCGCCGGGACAAGTTCCTACGAGCAGTACTTC.